The rows below give T cell receptor beta chains drawn from one sample of a study of glioma-infiltrating T cells. Each CDR3 protein gets one entry after TCRdb re-called the multiplex PCR reads with MiXCR. The sample has 85,000 to 110,000 distinct CDR3 sequences, about 30% seen once; the top ten hold 44%. Sample: glioma tissue, nonneoplastic brain tissue, or PBMCs (not recorded which). The receptor set was obtained from a human donor with low-grade glioma or glioblastoma, undergoing nonglioma brain surgery, or in good health (not recorded which). The CDR3 runs from the conserved cysteine through the conserved F or W. The D gene is left open where the match is weak. Clone size appears in some rows only: once, few, many, or a class for an expanded clone.

TGTGCCAGCAGCTTGGGGACGGGGCTCGAGTCGGATACGCAGTATTTT | CASSLGTGLESDTQYF | TRBJ2-3 | NA | few | TRBV5-6
TGCGCCAGCAGAGAGACATTGCCCGAGCAGTACTTC | CASRETLPEQYF | TRBJ2-7 | NA | NA | TRBV5-1
TGTGCCAGCAGCCCCGGACAGGGTTTCATAATTGGGGAGACCCAGTACTTC | CASSPGQGFIIGETQYF | TRBJ2-5 | TRBD1 | many | TRBV7-2
TGTGCCAGCGGCTTAGCGTCCGGAGATCAGGGGCCCCAGCATTTT | CASGLASGDQGPQHF | TRBJ1-5 | NA | NA | TRBV7-2
TGTGCCAGCAGCTCCCACTTGGACAGGGATCAAGAGACCCAGTACTTC | CASSSHLDRDQETQYF | TRBJ2-5 | TRBD1 | NA | TRBV7-2
TGTGCCAGCTCGCCGGCCGAAGCAGATGGGCAAGGCTACACCTTC | CASSPAEADGQGYTF | TRBJ1-2 | NA | NA | TRBV18
TGTGCCAGCAGCTTCGACGGACAGGGGGCGCGAGAAGGCGGGGAGCTGTTTTTT | CASSFDGQGAREGGELFF | TRBJ2-2 | TRBD1 | NA | TRBV5-5
TGCGCCAGCAGCCTACTGATAGCGGGGGGGCAAGAGACCCAGTACTTC | CASSLLIAGGQETQYF | TRBJ2-5 | TRBD2 | few | TRBV5-1
TGTGCCAGCACCAGCCAGGGGGCCGGGTCTTACGAGCAGTACTTC | CASTSQGAGSYEQYF | TRBJ2-7 | TRBD1 | many | TRBV6-1
TGTGCCAGCAGCTTGGAGCGGGGGGCGATTTACAATGAGCAGTTCTTC | CASSLERGAIYNEQFF | TRBJ2-1 | TRBD2 | NA | TRBV5-6
TGCAGTGCTAGAAGGGACGGCTACGAGCAGTACTTC | CSARRDGYEQYF | TRBJ2-7 | NA | many | TRBV20-1
TGTGCCAGCAGCTTAGGGCTTGACAATGAGCAGTTCTTC | CASSLGLDNEQFF | TRBJ2-1 | NA | many | TRBV7-6
TGTGCCAGCAGCTTAACAGGGTGGGATGAAAAACTGTTTTTT | CASSLTGWDEKLFF | TRBJ1-4 | NA | many | TRBV7-2
TGTGCCAGCGAAACCAATGAGCAGTTCTTC | CASETNEQFF | TRBJ2-1 | NA | many | TRBV2
TGTGCCAGCAGCTCGGACGGAACGTTCTCTGGAAACACCATATATTTT | CASSSDGTFSGNTIYF | TRBJ1-3 | NA | many | TRBV7-2
TGCGCCAGCAGCCAAGACGGGTTAGCGGGGGGGCCGGGGAATACGCAGTATTTT | CASSQDGLAGGPGNTQYF | TRBJ2-3 | TRBD2 | few | TRBV4-3
TGTGCCATCAACGGAAATGGGGCTAATTCACCCCTCAACTTT | CAINGNGANSPLNF | TRBJ1-6 | NA | once | TRBV10-3
TGTGCCAGCAGTGCGGACGGTTCCTACGAGCAGTACTTC | CASSADGSYEQYF | TRBJ2-7 | NA | NA | TRBV2
TGTGCCAGCGCGGAGATGCAGGGAACTAACTATGGCTACACCTTC | CASAEMQGTNYGYTF | TRBJ1-2 | NA | few | TRBV12-3/TRBV12-4
TGCAGTGCTTGGAGTATAGACTCTGGAAACACCATATATTTT | CSAWSIDSGNTIYF | TRBJ1-3 | NA | many | TRBV20-1
TGCAGTGCTAGAGATAGGGGAGACGAGCAGTACTTC | CSARDRGDEQYF | TRBJ2-7 | NA | many | TRBV20-1
TGTGCCAGCAGCTTAGTGATCCTGGGGCACTACACCTTC | CASSLVILGHYTF | TRBJ1-2 | NA | NA | TRBV7-9
TGTGCCAGCATCCCCTTTTCCGGTTCTAATTCACCCCTCCACTTT | CASIPFSGSNSPLHF | TRBJ1-6 | NA | NA | TRBV7-2
TGTGCCAGCAGCCAAGATCGGTCCCCCCGGGAATGGGATACGCAGTATTTT | CASSQDRSPREWDTQYF | TRBJ2-3 | NA | NA | TRBV14
TGTGCCAGCAGCCCAGGGGGTTACCAGGGCACTGAAGCTTTCTTT | CASSPGGYQGTEAFF | TRBJ1-1 | TRBD1 | NA | TRBV9
TGTGCCAGCAGTTACCCCCGGCGTACAGGGGTAGACGGCTACACCTTC | CASSYPRRTGVDGYTF | TRBJ1-2 | TRBD1 | few | TRBV6-6
TGCAGCGTCACGGACAGGAGGAAAAACATTCAGTACTTC | CSVTDRRKNIQYF | TRBJ2-4 | TRBD1 | NA | TRBV29-1
TGTGCCAGCAGCAGGAGCATGGACGGCTACAATGAGCAGTTCTTC | CASSRSMDGYNEQFF | TRBJ2-1 | NA | many | TRBV5-4
TGCGCCAGCAGCCAAGATTCAGGGGGCAGTTCACCCCTCCACTTT | CASSQDSGGSSPLHF | TRBJ1-6 | TRBD1 | many | TRBV4-3
TGTGCCAGCAGCTTAAGTGCCAGTTCCATGAACACTGAAGCTTTCTTT | CASSLSASSMNTEAFF | TRBJ1-1 | NA | many | TRBV7-3
TGTGCCAGCAGTGGAGTCGGGGGGGCCAACGTCCTGACTTTC | CASSGVGGANVLTF | TRBJ2-6 | NA | many | TRBV25-1
TGTGCCAGCGCCGACACCTACGAGCAGTACTTC | CASADTYEQYF | TRBJ2-7 | NA | NA | TRBV18